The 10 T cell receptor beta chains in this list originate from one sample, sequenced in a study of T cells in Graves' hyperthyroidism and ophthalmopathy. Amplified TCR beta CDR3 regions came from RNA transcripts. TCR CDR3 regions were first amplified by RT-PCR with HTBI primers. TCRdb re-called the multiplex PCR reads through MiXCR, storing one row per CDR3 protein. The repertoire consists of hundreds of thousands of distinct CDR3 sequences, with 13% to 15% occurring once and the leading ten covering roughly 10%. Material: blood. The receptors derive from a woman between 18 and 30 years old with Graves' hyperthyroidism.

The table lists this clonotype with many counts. The CDR3 DNA sequence: TGTGCCAGCAGCCCCGAAAATCCCCTAGGGTGGTCCTACAATGAGCAGTTCTTC. Translation gives CASSPENPLGWSYNEQFF. The chain combines TRBV3-1 with TRBJ2-1; D unclear. This CDR3 spans 18 amino acids. V lost 4 bases and J lost 1, with 20 bases in between. The V gene's germline CDR1 is LGHDT and CDR2 YNNKEL (reference sequence).

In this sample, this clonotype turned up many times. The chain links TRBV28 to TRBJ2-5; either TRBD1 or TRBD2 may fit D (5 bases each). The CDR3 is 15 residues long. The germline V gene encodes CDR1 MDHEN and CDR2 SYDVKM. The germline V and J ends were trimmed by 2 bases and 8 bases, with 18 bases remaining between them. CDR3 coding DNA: TGTGCCAGCAGTTTAGGGCGGGTAGTAGGGGACACCCAGTACTTC. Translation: CASSLGRVVGDTQYF.

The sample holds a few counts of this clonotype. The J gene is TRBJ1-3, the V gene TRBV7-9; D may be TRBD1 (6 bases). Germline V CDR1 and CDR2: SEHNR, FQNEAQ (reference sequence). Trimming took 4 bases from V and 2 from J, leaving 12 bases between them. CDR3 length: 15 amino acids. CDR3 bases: TGTGCCAGCAGCTCAGGGGCAGGGGCTGGAAACACCATATATTTT. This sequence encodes CASSSGAGAGNTIYF.

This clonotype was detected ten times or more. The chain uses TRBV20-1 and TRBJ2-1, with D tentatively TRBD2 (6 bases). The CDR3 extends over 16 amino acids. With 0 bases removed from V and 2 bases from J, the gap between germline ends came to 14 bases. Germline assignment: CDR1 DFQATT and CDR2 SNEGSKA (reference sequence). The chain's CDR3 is CSARDRRAGPYNEQFF. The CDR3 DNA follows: TGCAGTGCTAGAGATAGGAGGGCGGGCCCCTACAATGAGCAGTTCTTC.

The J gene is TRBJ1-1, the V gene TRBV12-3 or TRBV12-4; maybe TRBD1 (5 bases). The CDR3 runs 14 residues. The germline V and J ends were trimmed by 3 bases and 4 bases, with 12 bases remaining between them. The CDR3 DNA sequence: TGTGCCAGCAGTTTTATAGGGGAATTCACTGAAGCTTTCTTT. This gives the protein CASSFIGEFTEAFF.

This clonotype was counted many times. The CDR3 region has the DNA TGTGCCTGGAGTTCAGGGGTGGTAAACTATGGCTACACCTTC. Amino acid sequence: CAWSSGVVNYGYTF. The gene calls are TRBV30 and TRBJ1-2; tentatively, D is TRBD1 (6 bases). Germline values: CDR1 GTSNPN, CDR2 SVGIG (reference sequence). The CDR3 runs to 14 residues. V was pared by 2 bases and J by 2 bases, with 12 bases between.

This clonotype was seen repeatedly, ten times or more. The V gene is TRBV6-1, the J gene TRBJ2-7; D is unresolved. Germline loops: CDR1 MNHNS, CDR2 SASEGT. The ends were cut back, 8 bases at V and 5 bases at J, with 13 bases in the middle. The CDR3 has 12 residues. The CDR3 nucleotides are TGTGCCAGCGCGGTAGGTCCCCACGAGCAGTACTTC. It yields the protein CASAVGPHEQYF.

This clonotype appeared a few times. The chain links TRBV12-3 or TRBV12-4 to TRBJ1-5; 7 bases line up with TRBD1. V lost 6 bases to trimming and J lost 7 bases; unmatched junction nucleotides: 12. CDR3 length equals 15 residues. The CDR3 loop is CASSSTGEGGQPQHF. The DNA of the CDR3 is TGTGCCAGCAGCAGTACAGGGGAAGGAGGGCAGCCCCAGCATTTT.

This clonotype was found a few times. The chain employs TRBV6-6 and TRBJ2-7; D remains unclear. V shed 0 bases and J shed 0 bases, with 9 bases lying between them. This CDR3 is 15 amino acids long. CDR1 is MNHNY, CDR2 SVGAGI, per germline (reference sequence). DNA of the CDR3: TGTGCCAGCAGTTACTCCCGACTCGGCTCCTACGAGCAGTACTTC. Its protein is CASSYSRLGSYEQYF.

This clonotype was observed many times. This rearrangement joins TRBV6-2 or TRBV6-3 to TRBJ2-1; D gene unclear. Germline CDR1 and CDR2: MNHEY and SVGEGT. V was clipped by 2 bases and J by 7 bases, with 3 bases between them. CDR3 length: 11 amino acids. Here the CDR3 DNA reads TGTGCCAGCAGTTACCCTAATGAGCAGTTCTTC. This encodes CASSYPNEQFF.